This is a list of T cell receptor beta chains from one sample in a study of blood T cell repertoires in COVID-19. The assay was immunoSEQ multiplex PCR, and TCRdb's table has in-frame clones only and misses some. In the table there are about 210,000 clones, around 82% of which are singletons. Specimen: peripheral blood. The receptors stem from a woman aged 50 to 65 with acute or convalescent COVID-19. CDR3s include the opening cysteine and the closing phenylalanine or tryptophan. D genes are given only for firm matches. Rows give clone size only sometimes, using once, few, many, or a class for an expanded clone.

j_call clone_size v_call d_call cdr3_nt cdr3_aa
TRBJ2-7 NA TRBV24-1 TRBD1 TGTGCCACCAGTGATGTTGGGACAGGCGGAGAGCAGTACTTC CATSDVGTGGEQYF
TRBJ2-1 NA TRBV20-1 TRBD2 TGCAGTGCTAGTAGCGGGAGACCCGGGGATAATGAGCAGTTCTTC CSASSGRPGDNEQFF
TRBJ1-3 NA TRBV2 NA TGTGCTCAAACCGGGGGGCTCTCTGGAAACACCATATATTTT CAQTGGLSGNTIYF
TRBJ2-7 NA TRBV19 NA TGTGCCAGTAGTACGCATAGCTCCTACGAGCAGTACTTC CASSTHSSYEQYF
TRBJ2-7 NA TRBV9 TRBD2 TGTGCCAGCAGCGGCACTAGCGGCTCCTACGAGCAGTACTTC CASSGTSGSYEQYF
TRBJ2-3 NA TRBV28 TRBD2 TGTGCCAGCAGTTTATACTCGGGGGGTACAGATACGCAGTATTTT CASSLYSGGTDTQYF
TRBJ2-1 NA TRBV11-2 NA TGTGCCAGCAGCTTAGAGGGTGGTTTAGCGGATGAGCAGTTCTTC CASSLEGGLADEQFF
TRBJ1-1 NA TRBV14 NA TGTGCCAGCAGCCAACAAGGGTCCTGGGGCCCTGAAGCTTTCTTT CASSQQGSWGPEAFF
TRBJ1-1 once TRBV5-6 TRBD1 TGTGCCAGCAGTTCCCTGCCGGGACAGGGAGTCGGCACTGAAGCTTTCTTT CASSSLPGQGVGTEAFF
TRBJ2-1 NA TRBV5-4 TRBD2 TGTGCCAGCAGCTTGGATTTTGTCGGCGGGAGGGACGATTCCTACAATGAGCAGTTCTTC CASSLDFVGGRDDSYNEQFF
TRBJ2-1 NA TRBV11-3 TRBD1 TGTGCCAGCAGCCCCCAGGGGGCGGGCGGGTACAATGAGCAGTTCTTC CASSPQGAGGYNEQFF
TRBJ2-1 NA TRBV28 NA TGTGCCAGCACCAACAGGCCAAATGAGCAGTTCTTC CASTNRPNEQFF
TRBJ2-2 NA TRBV19 TRBD1 TGTGCCAGTAGTAGGGACAGGGGAAAGATTAACACCGGGGAGCTGTTTTTT CASSRDRGKINTGELFF
TRBJ2-2 NA TRBV12-5 TRBD2 TGTGCTAGTGGTTTAGCGGGAGGTAACACCGGGGAGCTGTTTTTT CASGLAGGNTGELFF
TRBJ2-7 NA TRBV25-1 NA TGTGCCAGCAGTGAATATATCTACGAGCAGTACTTC CASSEYIYEQYF
TRBJ1-4 NA TRBV2 TRBD1 TGTGCCAGCAAGACAGGGGAGACGGCTAATGAAAAACTGTTTTTT CASKTGETANEKLFF